This T cell receptor (beta chain) was captured in a study of OX40 agonist ivuxolimab in advanced cancers. About the research overall: Past anti-PD-1, anti-PD-L1 or anti-CTLA-4 therapy was accepted, and 40% had received some.

For this clone: As yet, its antigen is unknown.

Study-wide points: Dosing at 0.1 to 3.0 mg/kg was accompanied by clonal expansion of CD4+ and CD8+ blood T cells by week 6.

Generated by immunoSEQ multiplex PCR, the TCRdb table keeps only in-frame clones and is missing some. The table shows tens of thousands of clones, with roughly nine tenths occurring only once. V shed 1 base and J shed 1 base, with 11 bases lying between them. Germline CDR1 and CDR2: SEHNR and FQNEAQ (reference sequence). The CDR3 has 16 amino acids. This TCR came from an adult with an advanced solid tumor such as melanoma, head and neck, liver or kidney cancer. V gene TRBV7-9 combines with J gene TRBJ1-5; D possibly corresponds to TRBD1 (6 bases). This specimen consisted of CD4+ or CD8+ T cells sorted from blood, obtained in a trial of the OX40 agonist ivuxolimab. CDR3 sequence: CASSLDLGASNQPQHF. CDR3 coding DNA: TGTGCCAGCAGCTTAGATTTGGGGGCGAGCAATCAGCCCCAGCATTTT. Full variable domain (rest looked up from reference TRBV7-9 and TRBJ1-5): DTGVSQNPRHKITKRGQNVTFRCDPISEHNRLYWYRQTLGQGPEFLTYFQNEAQLEKSRLLSDRFSAERPKGSFSTLEIQRTEQGDSAMYLCASSLDLGASNQPQHFGDGTRLSIL.